This T cell receptor (beta chain) emerged from a study of molecular identifiers for immune sequencing clone quantification. J lost 8 bases, V lost 8 bases, and 6 bases had no gene match. The CDR3 covers 12 residues. TCRdb reanalysed the PCR reads using MiXCR and keeps one entry per CDR3 protein. The data show about 97,000 distinct CDR3 sequences, about 35% seen once. Sequencing was performed on naive CD8+ T cells from blood, with Jurkat cell RNA spiked in. Documented subset: FACS-sorted CD8+CD4-CCR7+CD45RA+ naive T cells. The source of this sequence is a human donor in good health. Some libraries in this study had Jurkat cell RNA spiked in. The chain employs TRBV5-3 and TRBJ2-1; 8 bases fit TRBD1. TRBV5-3 is filed as an ORF, its function uncertain. CDR3 sequence: CASNLTGDEQFF. CDR3 DNA sequence: TGTGCCAGCAACTTGACAGGGGATGAGCAGTTCTTC.